This T cell receptor beta chain stems from a study of control samples from healthy donors and cancer patients. This clone was counted a single time. The germline V gene encodes CDR1 SGHRS and CDR2 YFSETQ. Trimming pared 5 bases from V and 1 base from J, leaving 15 bases between. There are 15 residues in the CDR3. Here immunoSEQ multiplex PCR was the method, and the copy in TCRdb shows in-frame clones only, minus some. The table lists 150,000 to 200,000 clones, roughly 92% of them singletons. The rearrangement links TRBV5-1 to TRBJ1-1, with D perhaps TRBD1 (6 bases). The sequenced sample consisted of blood. The receptor's source is a man aged 25 to 40 in good health. The CDR3 region is CASSRPQGGNTEAFF. CDR3 coding DNA: TGCGCCAGCAGTAGGCCACAAGGGGGGAACACTGAAGCTTTCTTT.